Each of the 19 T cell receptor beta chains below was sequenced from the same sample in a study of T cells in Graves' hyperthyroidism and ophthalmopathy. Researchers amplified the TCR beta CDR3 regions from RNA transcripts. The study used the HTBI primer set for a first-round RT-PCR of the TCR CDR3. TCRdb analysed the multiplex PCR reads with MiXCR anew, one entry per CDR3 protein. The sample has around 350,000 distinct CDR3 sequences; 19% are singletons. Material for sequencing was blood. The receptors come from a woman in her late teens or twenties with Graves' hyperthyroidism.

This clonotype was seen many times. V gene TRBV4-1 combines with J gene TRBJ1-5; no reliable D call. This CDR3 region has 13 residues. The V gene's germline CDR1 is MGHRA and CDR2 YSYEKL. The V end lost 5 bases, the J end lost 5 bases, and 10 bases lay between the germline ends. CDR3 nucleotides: TGCGCCAGCAGCGCCGACACATATCAGCCCCAGCATTTT. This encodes CASSADTYQPQHF.

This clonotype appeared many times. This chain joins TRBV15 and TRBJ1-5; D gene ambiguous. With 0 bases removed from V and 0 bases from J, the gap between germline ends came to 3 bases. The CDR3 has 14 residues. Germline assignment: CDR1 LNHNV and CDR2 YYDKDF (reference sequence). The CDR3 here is CATSREASNQPQHF. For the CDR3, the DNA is TGTGCCACCAGCAGAGAGGCTAGCAATCAGCCCCAGCATTTT.

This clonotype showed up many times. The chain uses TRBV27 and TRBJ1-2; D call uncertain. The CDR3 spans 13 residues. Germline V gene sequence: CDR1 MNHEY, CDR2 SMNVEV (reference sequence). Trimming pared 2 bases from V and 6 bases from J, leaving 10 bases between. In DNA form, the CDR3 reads TGTGCCAGCAGTTTAGGGAGTTTCGATGGCTACACCTTC. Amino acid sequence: CASSLGSFDGYTF.

As DNA, the CDR3 is TGCGCCAGCAGCTTGGGACAGACAGATGAAAAACTGTTTTTT. This encodes CASSLGQTDEKLFF. V usage is TRBV5-1 and J usage is TRBJ1-4; a weak D match, TRBD1 (5 bases). The V gene lost 0 bases and the J gene lost 6 bases, with 9 bases spanning the gap. This CDR3 spans 14 amino acids. Looked up from germline, CDR1 is SGHRS and CDR2 is YFSETQ.

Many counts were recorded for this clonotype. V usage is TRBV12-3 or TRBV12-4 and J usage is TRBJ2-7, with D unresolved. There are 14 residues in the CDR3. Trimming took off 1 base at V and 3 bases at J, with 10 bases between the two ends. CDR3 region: CASSLEASLYEQYF. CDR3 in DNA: TGTGCCAGCAGTTTAGAAGCCAGCCTCTACGAGCAGTACTTC.

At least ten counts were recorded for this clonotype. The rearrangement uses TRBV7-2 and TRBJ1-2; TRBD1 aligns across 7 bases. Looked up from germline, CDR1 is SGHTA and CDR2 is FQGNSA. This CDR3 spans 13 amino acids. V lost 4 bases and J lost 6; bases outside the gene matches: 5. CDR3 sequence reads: CASSSYRGDGYTF. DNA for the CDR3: TGTGCCAGCAGCTCGTACAGGGGAGATGGCTACACCTTC.

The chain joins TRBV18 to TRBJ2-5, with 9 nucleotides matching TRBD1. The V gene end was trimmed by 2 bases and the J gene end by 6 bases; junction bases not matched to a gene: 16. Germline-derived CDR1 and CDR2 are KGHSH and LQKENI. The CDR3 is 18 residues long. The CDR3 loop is CASSPGPGLGTGIKTQYF. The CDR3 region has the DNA TGTGCCAGCTCACCAGGCCCCGGCTTGGGGACAGGGATAAAGACCCAGTACTTC.

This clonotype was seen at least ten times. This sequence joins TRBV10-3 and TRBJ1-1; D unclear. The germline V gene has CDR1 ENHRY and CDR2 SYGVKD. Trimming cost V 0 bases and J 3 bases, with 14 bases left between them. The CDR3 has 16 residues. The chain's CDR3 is CAISESLGLKDTEAFF. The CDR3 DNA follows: TGTGCCATCAGTGAGTCTCTCGGGTTGAAAGACACTGAAGCTTTCTTT.

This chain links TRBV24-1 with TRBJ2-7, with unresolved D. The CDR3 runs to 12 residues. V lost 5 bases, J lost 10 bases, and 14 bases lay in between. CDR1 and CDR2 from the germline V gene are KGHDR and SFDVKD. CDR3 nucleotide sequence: TGTGCCACCAGTGGGGTCGCCCCTGAACAGTACTTC. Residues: CATSGVAPEQYF.

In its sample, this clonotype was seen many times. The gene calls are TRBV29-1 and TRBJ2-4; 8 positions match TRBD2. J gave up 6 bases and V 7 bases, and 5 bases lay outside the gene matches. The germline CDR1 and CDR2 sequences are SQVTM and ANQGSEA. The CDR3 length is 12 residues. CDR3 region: CSGGLDRNIQYF. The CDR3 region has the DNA TGCAGCGGGGGACTAGACCGAAACATTCAGTACTTC.

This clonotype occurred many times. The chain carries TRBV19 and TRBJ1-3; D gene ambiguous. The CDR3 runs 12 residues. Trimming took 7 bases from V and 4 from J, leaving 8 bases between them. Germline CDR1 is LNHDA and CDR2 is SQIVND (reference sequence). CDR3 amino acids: CASKGGGNTIYF. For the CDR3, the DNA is TGTGCCAGTAAAGGCGGAGGAAACACCATATATTTT.

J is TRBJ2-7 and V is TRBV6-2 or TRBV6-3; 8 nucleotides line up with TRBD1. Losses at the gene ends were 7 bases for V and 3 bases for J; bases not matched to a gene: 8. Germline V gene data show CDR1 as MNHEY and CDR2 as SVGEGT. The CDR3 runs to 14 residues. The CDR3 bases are TGTGCCAGCACCTTACAGGGGGTTAACTACGAGCAGTACTTC. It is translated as CASTLQGVNYEQYF.

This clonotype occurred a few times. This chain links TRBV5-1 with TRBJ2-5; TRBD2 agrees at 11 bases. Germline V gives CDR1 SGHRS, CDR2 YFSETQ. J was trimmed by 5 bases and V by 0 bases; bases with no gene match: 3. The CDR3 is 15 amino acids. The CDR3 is CASSLGRTSGETQYF. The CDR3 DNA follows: TGCGCCAGCAGCTTGGGCCGGACTAGCGGGGAGACCCAGTACTTC. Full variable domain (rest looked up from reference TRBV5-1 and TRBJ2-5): KAGVTQTPRYLIKTRGQQVTLSCSPISGHRSVSWYQQTPGQGLQFLFEYFSETQRNKGNFPGRFSGRQFSNSRSEMNVSTLELGDSALYLCASSLGRTSGETQYFGPGTRLLVL.

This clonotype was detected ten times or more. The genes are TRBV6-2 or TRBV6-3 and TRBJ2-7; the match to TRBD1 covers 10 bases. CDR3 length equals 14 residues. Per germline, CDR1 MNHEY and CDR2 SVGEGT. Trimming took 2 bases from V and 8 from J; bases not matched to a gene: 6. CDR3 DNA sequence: TGTGCCAGCAGTTACCCCCGGGACAGGGGACAGCAGTACTTC. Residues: CASSYPRDRGQQYF.

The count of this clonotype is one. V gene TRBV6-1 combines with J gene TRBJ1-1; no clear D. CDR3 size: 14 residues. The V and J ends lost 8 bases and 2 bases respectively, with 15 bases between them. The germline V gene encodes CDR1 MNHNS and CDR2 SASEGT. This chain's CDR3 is CASARSQVNTEAFF. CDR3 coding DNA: TGTGCCAGCGCTAGGAGTCAGGTAAACACTGAAGCTTTCTTT.

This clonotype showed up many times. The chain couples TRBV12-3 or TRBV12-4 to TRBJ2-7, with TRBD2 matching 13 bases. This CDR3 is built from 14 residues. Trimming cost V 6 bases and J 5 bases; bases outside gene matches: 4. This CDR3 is CASSPTSGGNEQYF. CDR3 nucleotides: TGTGCCAGCAGCCCGACTAGCGGGGGGAACGAGCAGTACTTC.

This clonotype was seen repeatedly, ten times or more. CDR3 sequence: CSALRLSGANVLTF. Here the CDR3 DNA reads TGCAGTGCTCTACGTCTCTCTGGGGCCAACGTCCTGACTTTC. The chain uses TRBV20-1 and TRBJ2-6; the D is unclear. V was clipped by 5 bases and J by 0 bases, with 8 bases between them. Per germline, CDR1 DFQATT and CDR2 SNEGSKA (reference sequence). This CDR3 contains 14 residues.

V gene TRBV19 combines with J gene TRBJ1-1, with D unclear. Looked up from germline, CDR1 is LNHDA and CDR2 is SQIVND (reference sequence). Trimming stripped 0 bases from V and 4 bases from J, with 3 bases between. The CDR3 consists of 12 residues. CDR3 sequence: CASSIEGTEAFF. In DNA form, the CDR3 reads TGTGCCAGTAGTATAGAGGGCACTGAAGCTTTCTTT. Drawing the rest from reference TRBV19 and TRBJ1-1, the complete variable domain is DGGITQSPKYLFRKEGQNVTLSCEQNLNHDAMYWYRQDPGQGLRLIYYSQIVNDFQKGDIAEGYSVSREKKESFPLTVTSAQKNPTAFYLCASSIEGTEAFFGQGTRLTVV.

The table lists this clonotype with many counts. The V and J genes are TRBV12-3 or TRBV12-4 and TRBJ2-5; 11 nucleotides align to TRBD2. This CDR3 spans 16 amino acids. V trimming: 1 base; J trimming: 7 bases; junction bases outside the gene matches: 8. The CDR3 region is CASSLGLAGGFGTQYF. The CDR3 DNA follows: TGTGCCAGCAGTTTAGGTCTAGCGGGGGGTTTCGGGACCCAGTACTTC.